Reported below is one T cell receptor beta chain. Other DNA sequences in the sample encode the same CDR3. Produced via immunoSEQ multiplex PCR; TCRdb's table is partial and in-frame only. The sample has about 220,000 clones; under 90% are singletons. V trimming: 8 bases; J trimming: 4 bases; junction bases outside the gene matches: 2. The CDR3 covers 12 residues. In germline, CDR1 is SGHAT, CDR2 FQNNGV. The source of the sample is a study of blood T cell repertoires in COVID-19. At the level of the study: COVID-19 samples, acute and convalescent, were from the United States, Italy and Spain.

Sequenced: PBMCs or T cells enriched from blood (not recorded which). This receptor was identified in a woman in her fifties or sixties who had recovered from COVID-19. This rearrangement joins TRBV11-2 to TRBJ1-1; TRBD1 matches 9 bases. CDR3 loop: CASETGGTEAFF. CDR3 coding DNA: TGTGCCAGCGAGACAGGGGGCACTGAAGCTTTCTTT.